Below are 15 T cell receptor beta chains sequenced from a single sample in a study of CD8+ T cells in alopecia areata. RNA, once extracted, was reverse transcribed into cDNA for use as the sequencing template. Assay: immunoSEQ multiplex PCR; the TCRdb copy retains only in-frame clones and omits some. The table has 170,000 or so clones, approximately 65% seen once. Stated treatment: oral pan-JAK inhibitor, 5-10 mg twice daily. Sequenced material: CD4+ T cells sorted from blood, taken at week 4, from a patient treated with tofacitinib. The receptors derive from a human donor with alopecia areata.

This clone turned up a few times. The chain carries TRBV7-8 and TRBJ1-1; 8 positions agree with TRBD1. V lost 5 bases, J lost 0 bases, and 8 bases stayed unmatched. Germline assignment: CDR1 SGHVS and CDR2 FQNEAQ. The CDR3 is 16 amino acids. The CDR3 nucleotides read TGTGCCAGCAGCACCCGGACAGGGAGTTTGAACACTGAAGCTTTCTTT. Translation gives CASSTRTGSLNTEAFF.

J is TRBJ2-3 and V is TRBV29-1; D assignment may be TRBD1 or TRBD2 (6 bases each). The CDR3 is 12 amino acids. V lost 3 bases and J lost 6, with 10 bases in between. Germline loops: CDR1 SQVTM, CDR2 ANQGSEA. The CDR3 here is CSVDQGRDTQYF. CDR3 bases: TGCAGCGTTGATCAGGGGAGGGATACGCAGTATTTT.

The sample holds one count of this clone. V gene TRBV30 combines with J gene TRBJ1-4; 8 nucleotides align to TRBD1. CDR3 length equals 14 residues. Germline values: CDR1 GTSNPN, CDR2 SVGIG (reference sequence). With V trimmed by 7 bases and J by 0 bases, 4 bases remained unmatched. CDR3 protein: CASEQGATNEKLFF. The CDR3 nucleotides read TGTGCCTCCGAACAGGGGGCAACTAATGAAAAACTGTTTTTT.

For this clone: The same CDR3 arises from other DNA sequences in this sample as well. The rearrangement uses TRBV30 and TRBJ2-5; TRBD2 aligns across 9 bases. Germline CDR1 is GTSNPN and CDR2 is SVGIG (reference sequence). This CDR3 spans 13 amino acids. Losses at the gene ends were 0 bases for V and 5 bases for J; bases not matched to a gene: 1. The CDR3 DNA reads TGTGCCTGGAGTGTAGGACTAGCGGAGACCCAGTACTTC. The encoded protein is CAWSVGLAETQYF.

This clone appeared a few times. This chain links TRBV7-2 with TRBJ2-5, with 10 bases that match TRBD1. The CDR3 length is 15 residues. J gave up 5 bases and V 4 bases, and 7 bases lay outside the gene matches. Looked up from germline, CDR1 is SGHTA and CDR2 is FQGNSA. For the CDR3, the DNA is TGTGCCAGCAGCTCGCACGGGACAGGGGTGGAGACCCAGTACTTC. Protein: CASSSHGTGVETQYF.

The table lists this clone with a few counts. This chain connects TRBV6-5 to TRBJ2-1; TRBD2 agrees at 12 bases. CDR3 length: 14 amino acids. V dropped 6 bases and J dropped 6; count of bases not matched to a gene: 3. Germline V gene sequence: CDR1 MNHEY, CDR2 SVGAGI. The CDR3 sequence is CASSGLAGFNEQFF. CDR3 in DNA: TGTGCCAGCAGCGGACTAGCGGGGTTCAATGAGCAGTTCTTC.

The V call is TRBV5-1, the J call TRBJ1-1; perhaps TRBD1 as D (5 bases). This CDR3 is 13 amino acids long. Trimming cost V 6 bases and J 5 bases, with 14 bases left between them. Germline loops: CDR1 SGHRS, CDR2 YFSETQ. CDR3 region: CASTGTHRTEAFF. The CDR3 coding sequence is TGCGCCAGCACTGGGACCCATCGAACTGAAGCTTTCTTT.

This clone appeared a few times. The rearrangement links TRBV30 to TRBJ1-2; tentative D call: TRBD1 (5 bases). The CDR3 is 11 residues long. Trimming left V 8 bases short and J 2 bases short, with 9 bases between. CDR1 is GTSNPN and CDR2 is SVGIG in the germline V gene (reference sequence). DNA for the CDR3: TGTGCCAGGAAGGGGAACTATGGCTACACCTTC. Its protein product is CARKGNYGYTF.

The V and J genes are TRBV11-2 and TRBJ2-1; 8 positions agree with TRBD1. Germline V gene lookup returns CDR1 SGHAT and CDR2 FQNNGV. The CDR3 has 13 amino acids. V dropped 4 bases and J dropped 7; count of bases not matched to a gene: 3. The CDR3 sequence is CASSSRQGNEQFF. The CDR3 coding sequence is TGTGCCAGCAGCTCCCGACAGGGGAATGAGCAGTTCTTC.

Only a few counts were recorded for this clone. The genes are TRBV2 and TRBJ2-7; TRBD1 matches at 7 bases. This CDR3 region has 13 residues. Germline lookup yields CDR1 SNHLY and CDR2 FYNNEI. Trimming cost V 8 bases and J 4 bases; bases outside gene matches: 8. CDR3 region: CASGRTGRYEQYF. The CDR3 DNA sequence: TGTGCCAGCGGTCGGACAGGACGATACGAGCAGTACTTC.

This clone was observed a handful of times. J is TRBJ1-2 and V is TRBV19, with D uncertain. The germline V and J ends were trimmed by 6 bases and 2 bases, with 13 bases remaining between them. This CDR3 is built from 14 residues. The germline V gene encodes CDR1 LNHDA and CDR2 SQIVND (reference sequence). This chain's CDR3 is CASRGGLSNYGYTF. CDR3 nucleotide sequence: TGTGCCAGTAGGGGAGGCCTCAGCAACTATGGCTACACCTTC.

The chain employs TRBV27 and TRBJ1-5; possibly TRBD1 for D (5 bases). This CDR3 has 13 residues. Germline CDR1 reads MNHEY; CDR2 reads SMNVEV (reference sequence). V lost 4 bases and J 3 bases, leaving 7 bases between the germline ends. This chain's CDR3 is CASSWGYNQPQHF. The CDR3 DNA is TGTGCCAGCAGTTGGGGCTACAATCAGCCCCAGCATTTT.

This sequence joins TRBV14 and TRBJ1-6; D not certain. CDR1 and CDR2 (germline): SGHDN, FVKESK. The CDR3 has 13 amino acids. Trimming took 2 bases from V and 10 from J, leaving 9 bases between them. The CDR3 loop is CASSQTGESPLHF. Here the CDR3 DNA reads TGTGCCAGCAGCCAAACGGGCGAATCACCCCTCCACTTT.

V gene TRBV5-6 combines with J gene TRBJ2-6; TRBD2 agrees at 7 bases. V lost 0 bases, J lost 4 bases, and 10 bases stayed unmatched. From germline, CDR1 is SGHDT and CDR2 YYEEEE. This CDR3 is 18 amino acids long. The CDR3 loop is CASSLAGRGNFGANVLTF. CDR3 in DNA: TGTGCCAGCAGCTTGGCTGGGCGGGGGAACTTCGGGGCCAACGTCCTGACTTTC.

The chain joins TRBV19 to TRBJ1-5; D possibly corresponds to TRBD1 (5 bases). The length of the CDR3 is 14 residues. Trimming stripped 4 bases from V and 8 bases from J, with 15 bases between. Germline CDR1 reads LNHDA; CDR2 reads SQIVND (reference sequence). The CDR3 coding sequence is TGTGCCAGTAGTACGGTGCAGGGAGGTGAGCCCCAGCATTTT. This gives the protein CASSTVQGGEPQHF. The full variable domain, with the rest looked up from reference TRBV19 and TRBJ1-5, is DGGITQSPKYLFRKEGQNVTLSCEQNLNHDAMYWYRQDPGQGLRLIYYSQIVNDFQKGDIAEGYSVSREKKESFPLTVTSAQKNPTAFYLCASSTVQGGEPQHFGDGTRLSIL.